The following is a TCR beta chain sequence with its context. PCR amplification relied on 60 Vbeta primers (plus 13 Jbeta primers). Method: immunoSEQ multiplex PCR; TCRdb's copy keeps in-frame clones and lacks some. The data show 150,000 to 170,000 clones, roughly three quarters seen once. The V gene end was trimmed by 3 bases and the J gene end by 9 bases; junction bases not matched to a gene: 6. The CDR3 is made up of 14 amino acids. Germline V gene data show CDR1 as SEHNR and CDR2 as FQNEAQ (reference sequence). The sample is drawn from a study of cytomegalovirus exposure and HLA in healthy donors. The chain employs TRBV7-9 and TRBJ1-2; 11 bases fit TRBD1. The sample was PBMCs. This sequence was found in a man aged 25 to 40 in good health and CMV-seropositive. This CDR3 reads CASSFRDRGFSYTF. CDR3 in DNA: TGTGCCAGCAGCTTCCGGGACAGGGGGTTCAGCTACACCTTC.